The rows below give T cell receptor beta chains drawn from one sample of a study of Ad26.COV2.S vaccination and SARS-CoV-2 variants. The table came from immunoSEQ multiplex PCR; TCRdb's copy has only in-frame clones and leaves some out. The data show approximately 400,000 clones, with about four fifths seen just once and around 7.4% held by the top ten. Sequenced material: peripheral blood, taken in a trial of Ad26.COV2.S vaccine versus placebo. The origin of the receptors is a person between 18 and 65 years old who received the Ad26.COV2.S COVID-19 vaccine or a placebo. Both conserved end residues are part of each CDR3. Each record gives: D gene, clone size, J gene, V gene, CDR3 protein, CDR3 DNA. The D gene is left open where the match is weak. Clone size is shown for a subset of rows, as once, few, many or a class of expanded clone.

>.|once|TRBJ1-5|TRBV18
CASSDAGGLNQPQHF
TGTGCCAGCTCCGACGCGGGAGGCCTGAATCAGCCCCAGCATTTT
>.|.|TRBJ1-2|TRBV12-3/TRBV12-4
CAGAREAVFTF
TGTGCCGGCGCCCGGGAGGCAGTCTTCACCTTC
>.|.|TRBJ1-2|TRBV5-1
CASSLEYTNYGYTF
TGCGCCAGCAGCTTGGAGTACACCAATTATGGCTACACCTTC
>TRBD2|.|TRBJ2-5|TRBV7-2
CASSYSGGAGETQYF
TGTGCCAGCAGCTATAGCGGGGGGGCTGGGGAGACCCAGTACTTC
>.|.|TRBJ1-1|TRBV5-5
CTSSSSGTEAFF
TGTACCAGCAGCAGCTCTGGCACTGAAGCTTTCTTT
>.|once|TRBJ2-7|TRBV7-9
CASSLAGTSLDEQYF
TGTGCCAGCAGCTTAGCAGGGACCTCCTTAGACGAGCAGTACTTC
>.|.|TRBJ2-6|TRBV2
CAAAPYAGANVLTF
TGTGCCGCCGCTCCCTACGCTGGGGCCAACGTCCTGACTTTC
>.|few|TRBJ1-5|TRBV5-3
CARSLLRQYVQPQHF
TGTGCCAGAAGCTTGCTGAGACAGTATGTTCAGCCCCAGCATTTT
>.|.|TRBJ2-1|TRBV5-1
CASSLVGDEQFF
TGCGCCAGCAGCTTGGTGGGGGATGAGCAGTTCTTC
>.|.|TRBJ2-2|TRBV5-1
CASATGTYTGELFF
TGCGCCAGCGCGACCGGGACCTACACCGGGGAGCTGTTTTTT
>.|.|TRBJ2-5|TRBV7-2
CASSLSWETQYF
TGTGCCAGCAGCTTATCATGGGAGACCCAGTACTTC
>.|.|TRBJ1-4|TRBV29-1
CSVDDSSGEKLFF
TGCAGCGTTGATGACTCAAGTGGGGAAAAACTGTTTTTT
>.|.|TRBJ2-1|TRBV6-5
CASSPRGNTYNEQFF
TGTGCCAGCAGCCCACGGGGGAATACCTACAATGAGCAGTTCTTC
>.|once|TRBJ2-4|TRBV4-3
CASSRYSVGGRKNIQYF
TGCGCCAGCAGCCGATACTCCGTGGGGGGACGGAAAAACATTCAGTACTTC
>TRBD1|.|TRBJ1-5|TRBV5-1
CASSWTGIGNQPQHF
TGCGCCAGCAGCTGGACAGGGATAGGCAATCAGCCCCAGCATTTT
>.|.|TRBJ2-7|TRBV19
CASSGAGGSYEQYF
TGTGCCAGTAGTGGGGCAGGAGGTAGCTACGAGCAGTACTTC
>.|few|TRBJ2-5|TRBV6-2/TRBV6-3
CASSGTAQETQYF
TGTGCCAGCAGCGGTACAGCACAAGAGACCCAGTACTTC
>TRBD2|.|TRBJ2-1|TRBV11-2
CASSSWASGGSDEQFF
TGTGCCAGCAGCTCCTGGGCTAGCGGGGGGAGTGATGAGCAGTTCTTC
>TRBD2|.|TRBJ2-3|TRBV5-4
CASSLRGGADTQYF
TGTGCCAGCAGCTTGCGGGGGGGCGCAGATACGCAGTATTTT
>.|.|TRBJ2-3|TRBV10-3
CATLDKNTDTQYF
TGTGCCACACTAGATAAAAACACAGATACGCAGTATTTT
>TRBD2|.|TRBJ2-2|TRBV27
CASSRRLAGYTGELFF
TGTGCCAGCAGCCGCAGACTAGCGGGATACACCGGGGAGCTGTTTTTT
>.|.|TRBJ1-1|TRBV27
CASSLRGGRAFF
TGTGCCAGCAGTTTGAGGGGAGGAAGAGCTTTCTTT
>.|many|TRBJ1-1|TRBV7-9
CASSSQAPEAFF
TGTGCCAGCAGCTCCCAAGCTCCTGAAGCTTTCTTT
>TRBD2|.|TRBJ2-3|TRBV11-2
CASSSGLAAHF
TGTGCCAGCAGCTCGGGACTAGCAGCGCATTTT
>TRBD2|few|TRBJ2-1|TRBV3-1/TRBV3-2
CASSQVTSGGNEQFF
TGTGCCAGCAGCCAAGTTACCAGCGGGGGGAATGAGCAGTTCTTC
>TRBD1|.|TRBJ1-1|TRBV5-1
CASSLGTGPTEAFF
TGCGCCAGCAGCTTAGGGACAGGCCCCACTGAAGCTTTCTTT
>.|.|TRBJ2-1|TRBV9
CASSSSGLASYNEQFF
TGTGCCAGCAGCAGTTCGGGGCTAGCCTCCTACAATGAGCAGTTCTTC
>TRBD2|once|TRBJ2-7|TRBV7-2
CASSPGLAGVTSSYEQYF
TGTGCCAGCAGCCCGGGACTAGCGGGGGTCACGAGCTCCTACGAGCAGTACTTC
>.|.|TRBJ1-3|TRBV6-2/TRBV6-3
CASSRTPPGNTIYF
TGTGCCAGCAGTCGGACGCCCCCGGGGAACACCATATATTTT
>.|.|TRBJ2-2|TRBV3-1/TRBV3-2
CASSPQPGLGGELFF
TGTGCCAGCAGCCCACAACCTGGATTGGGCGGGGAGCTGTTTTTT
>.|.|TRBJ2-1|TRBV27
CASSPGKRGVYNEQFF
TGTGCCAGCAGTCCCGGGAAGAGGGGCGTATACAATGAGCAGTTCTTC
>.|.|TRBJ2-7|TRBV20-1
CSASRDYEQYF
TGCAGTGCTAGTAGGGACTACGAGCAGTACTTC
>.|.|TRBJ1-2|TRBV24-1
CATSGGQIGYTF
TGTGCCACCAGTGGCGGACAGATCGGCTACACCTTC
>.|.|TRBJ1-1|TRBV18
CASSLSLNTEAFF
TGTGCCAGCTCACTTTCATTAAACACTGAAGCTTTCTTT
>.|.|TRBJ2-7|TRBV5-4
CASSLSATSYEQYF
TGTGCCAGCAGCTTGTCGGCTACCTCCTACGAGCAGTACTTC
>.|.|TRBJ2-1|TRBV5-1
CASSFGAGVSSYNEQFF
TGCGCCAGCAGCTTTGGAGCGGGCGTGAGCTCCTACAATGAGCAGTTCTTC
>.|.|TRBJ1-2|TRBV2
CASSLPAGVPGYTF
TGTGCCAGCTCTCTCCCCGCAGGGGTTCCTGGCTACACCTTC
>TRBD2|.|TRBJ2-3|TRBV7-3
CASSLGTSGGTQYF
TGTGCCAGCAGCTTGGGGACTAGCGGGGGGACGCAGTATTTT
>.|few|TRBJ1-5|TRBV4-1
CASSQVGRSNQPQHF
TGCGCCAGCAGCCAAGTGGGACGGAGTAATCAGCCCCAGCATTTT
>.|few|TRBJ1-2|TRBV2
CASTGLRGGYTF
TGTGCCAGCACAGGGTTGCGGGGTGGCTACACCTTC
>TRBD2|.|TRBJ2-1|TRBV15
CATSQTSGPYNEQFF
TGTGCCACCAGCCAGACTAGCGGGCCATACAATGAGCAGTTCTTC
>.|.|TRBJ2-7|TRBV3-1/TRBV3-2
CASSQGYYQGYEQYF
TGTGCCAGCAGCCAGGGGTATTATCAGGGATACGAGCAGTACTTC
>TRBD2|once|TRBJ2-3|TRBV7-3
CASSQWGLAGTDTQYF
TGTGCCAGCAGCCAATGGGGACTAGCGGGCACAGATACGCAGTATTTT
>.|.|TRBJ1-2|TRBV10-3
CAISGGRRTYGYTF
TGTGCCATCAGTGGCGGCCGACGGACATATGGCTACACCTTC
>.|.|TRBJ1-1|TRBV5-1
CASSLNPNTEAFF
TGCGCCAGCAGCTTGAATCCGAACACTGAAGCTTTCTTT
>.|once|TRBJ2-5|TRBV7-2
CASSERPGLETQYF
TGTGCCAGCAGCGAAAGGCCGGGGTTAGAGACCCAGTACTTC
>.|.|TRBJ1-6|TRBV5-1
CASSLETYNSPLHF
TGCGCCAGCAGCTTGGAAACCTATAATTCACCCCTCCACTTT
>TRBD1|.|TRBJ2-7|TRBV5-6
CASSAHDRDRDHEQYF
TGTGCCAGCAGCGCCCACGACCGGGACAGGGATCACGAGCAGTACTTC
>.|.|TRBJ1-5|TRBV7-8
CASSRNNPGRSRQPQHF
TGTGCCAGCAGCCGAAATAACCCTGGACGATCAAGGCAGCCCCAGCATTTT
>.|.|TRBJ2-1|TRBV18
CASSANRESGNEQFF
TGTGCCAGCTCGGCAAACAGGGAATCTGGCAATGAGCAGTTCTTC
>.|.|TRBJ2-7|TRBV7-9
CASSPNSYEQYF
TGTGCCAGCAGCCCCAACTCCTACGAGCAGTACTTC
>.|.|TRBJ2-1|TRBV5-1
CASSLVQGGNEQFF
TGCGCCAGCAGCTTGGTGCAGGGGGGAAATGAGCAGTTCTTC
>TRBD1|.|TRBJ1-2|TRBV19
CASTPGQGLDGYTF
TGTGCCAGTACTCCGGGACAGGGTCTCGATGGCTACACCTTC
>TRBD2|.|TRBJ2-3|TRBV9
CASSMTGTSGNTDTQYF
TGTGCCAGCAGCATGACCGGGACTAGCGGGAACACAGATACGCAGTATTTT
>.|.|TRBJ2-7|TRBV7-9
CASSRSYEQYF
TGTGCCAGCAGCCGCTCCTACGAGCAGTACTTC